This T cell receptor beta chain came from a study of Ad26.COV2.S vaccination and SARS-CoV-2 variants. Study-wide points: For non-spike TCRs, breadth in vaccine recipients resembled that in placebo recipients. Ad26.COV2.S recipients had broader spike-specific TCRs (P = 0.0014).

Notes on this clone: Its antigen is as yet unknown.

Deletions cut 8 bases from V and 5 bases from J, with 15 bases between. This CDR3 has 13 amino acids. CDR1 is SEHNR, CDR2 FQNEAQ, per germline (reference sequence). Sequenced by immunoSEQ multiplex PCR; TCRdb stores in-frame clones only, minus some. The table includes a few hundred thousand clones, roughly 90% detected once. Treatment here: around 19 received Ad26.COV2.S at low or high dose, single or two shots; about 5 received placebo; per-sample allocation not given. Day 63 after the first vaccine or placebo injection was the time point for sampling. In Boston, the donor was an adult between 18-55 years of age. An Ad26 vector carrying the Wuhan-strain SARS-CoV-2 spike served as the vaccine.

This clonotype was sampled from a person between 18 and 65 years old who received the Ad26.COV2.S COVID-19 vaccine or a placebo. Material: peripheral blood, obtained in a trial of Ad26.COV2.S vaccine versus placebo. V usage is TRBV7-9 and J usage is TRBJ1-1; possibly TRBD1 for D (5 bases). The CDR3 region has the DNA TGTGCCAGCCGGACACTCGGGGGGACTGAAGCTTTCTTT. Residues: CASRTLGGTEAFF.